One sample yielded the 21 T cell receptor beta chains listed below, sequenced in a study of PD-1 blockade in classical Hodgkin lymphoma. Every single patient, without exception, relapsed after autologous stem cell transplantation, and brentuximab vedotin exposure varied. Profiling relied on immunoSEQ multiplex PCR, and the TCRdb table lists in-frame clones only, not all of them. Of around 50,000 clones listed, 75% to 95% are singletons. Sequences were derived from peripheral blood mononuclear cells (PBMCs), sampled before the second cycle of nivolumab. The receptor set was obtained from a human donor with classical Hodgkin lymphoma.

The chain couples TRBV6-1 to TRBJ1-2, with D hard to call. CDR3 length: 16 amino acids. V was trimmed by 0 bases and J by 4 bases, leaving 15 bases between them. Germline CDR1 and CDR2: MNHNS and SASEGT. CDR3 loop: CASSEALAAPIYGYTF. The CDR3 DNA reads TGTGCCAGCAGTGAAGCGCTCGCGGCACCAATCTATGGCTACACCTTC.

The chain has TRBV19 and TRBJ2-1; 12 nucleotides line up with TRBD2. This CDR3 contains 17 residues. Per the germline V gene, CDR1 is LNHDA and CDR2 is SQIVND (reference sequence). With 8 bases clipped from V and 2 bases from J, the junction kept 10 bases outside the gene matches. The CDR3 DNA reads TGTGCCAGTTCCAGGGACCTAGCGGGAGGGACCTACAATGAGCAGTTCTTC. Translating gives CASSRDLAGGTYNEQFF.

In this sample, this clone turned up once. Written as DNA, the CDR3 is TGTGCCAGCATCCTGGACAGGGGGAACGGCTACACCTTC. Amino acid sequence: CASILDRGNGYTF. The V call is TRBV7-2, the J call TRBJ1-2; 10 positions agree with TRBD1. Trimming at V came to 7 bases and at J to 8 bases, leaving 7 bases not matched to a gene. The CDR3 length is 13 residues. Germline lookup yields CDR1 SGHTA and CDR2 FQGNSA. Full variable domain (outside the CDR3, taken from reference TRBV7-2 and TRBJ1-2): GAGVSQSPSNKVTEKGKDVELRCDPISGHTALYWYRQSLGQGLEFLIYFQGNSAPDKSGLPSDRFSAERTGGSVSTLTIQRTQQEDSAVYLCASILDRGNGYTFGSGTRLTVV.

This clone came up once. The chain combines TRBV11-2 with TRBJ2-7; possibly TRBD1 or TRBD2 for D (5 bases each). The V gene lost 1 base and the J gene lost 5 bases, with 12 bases spanning the gap. Germline-derived CDR1 and CDR2 are SGHAT and FQNNGV. The CDR3 covers 14 residues. CDR3 protein: CASSLAGTLNEQYF. The CDR3 bases are TGTGCCAGCAGCTTAGCAGGGACCTTGAACGAGCAGTACTTC.

This chain joins TRBV9 and TRBJ2-1; D is ambiguous. CDR3 length: 17 amino acids. Germline values: CDR1 SGDLS, CDR2 YYNGEE. V lost 4 bases, J lost 6 bases, and 23 bases lay in between. CDR3 sequence: CASSSRAVQFASNEQFF. CDR3 DNA sequence: TGTGCCAGCAGCTCCAGAGCCGTACAGTTTGCCTCCAATGAGCAGTTCTTC.

V usage is TRBV2 and J usage is TRBJ1-4; tentatively, D is TRBD1 (5 bases). V was clipped by 0 bases and J by 3 bases, with 8 bases between them. CDR1 SNHLY and CDR2 FYNNEI come from the germline V gene. CDR3 length: 15 amino acids. For the CDR3, the DNA is TGTGCCAGCAGTGAAGCGGCAGGGTCTAATGAAAAACTGTTTTTT. This translates into CASSEAAGSNEKLFF.

The J gene is TRBJ2-3, the V gene TRBV7-2, with a tentative D call TRBD2 (6 bases). The germline V gene has CDR1 SGHTA and CDR2 FQGNSA. The V and J ends lost 5 bases and 3 bases respectively, with 15 bases between them. CDR3 length equals 15 residues. This chain's CDR3 is CASSPGVSGTDTQYF. CDR3 in DNA: TGTGCCAGCAGCCCGGGAGTAAGCGGGACAGATACGCAGTATTTT.

V is TRBV5-6 and J is TRBJ2-5; TRBD1 is a possible D gene (6 bases). The V gene lost 4 bases and the J gene lost 1 base, with 23 bases spanning the gap. The CDR3 is 18 amino acids. Germline CDR1 and CDR2: SGHDT and YYEEEE. This CDR3 reads CASSDGVGVWGRQETQYF. CDR3 sequence (DNA): TGTGCCAGCAGCGACGGAGTTGGAGTTTGGGGGCGCCAAGAGACCCAGTACTTC.

This sequence joins TRBV6-6 and TRBJ1-1; D is undetermined. Germline CDR1 and CDR2: MNHNY and SVGAGI (reference sequence). The ends were cut back, 2 bases at V and 1 base at J, with 8 bases in the middle. The CDR3 sequence is 14 residues long. CDR3 in amino acids: CASSYVTRNTEAFF. As DNA, the CDR3 is TGTGCCAGCAGTTACGTCACCAGGAACACTGAAGCTTTCTTT.

V gene TRBV27 combines with J gene TRBJ1-1; no definite D call. V shed 0 bases and J shed 0 bases, with 14 bases lying between them. CDR1 is MNHEY, CDR2 SMNVEV, per germline (reference sequence). The CDR3 has 17 amino acids. The CDR3 loop is CASSLSLQTLMNTEAFF. The CDR3 nucleotides read TGTGCCAGCAGTTTATCGCTGCAAACTCTCATGAACACTGAAGCTTTCTTT.

In this sample, this clone turned up once. The rearrangement uses TRBV6-6 and TRBJ1-5; D call uncertain. Germline CDR1 is MNHNY and CDR2 is SVGAGI (reference sequence). Trimming stripped 7 bases from V and 8 bases from J, with 12 bases between. The CDR3 length is 12 residues. The CDR3 region is CASMTGGEPQHF. CDR3 DNA: TGTGCCAGCATGACCGGCGGGGAGCCCCAGCATTTT.

V is TRBV7-2 and J is TRBJ2-3, with 14 bases matching TRBD2. CDR3 size: 16 residues. Trimming cost V 3 bases and J 7 bases; bases outside gene matches: 6. CDR1 and CDR2 from the germline V gene are SGHTA and FQGNSA. This CDR3 is CASSFIGLAGGNTQYF. In nucleotides, the CDR3 is TGTGCCAGCAGCTTTATTGGACTAGCGGGGGGAAATACGCAGTATTTT. The full variable domain, its missing parts supplied by reference TRBV7-2 and TRBJ2-3, is GAGVSQSPSNKVTEKGKDVELRCDPISGHTALYWYRQSLGQGLEFLIYFQGNSAPDKSGLPSDRFSAERTGGSVSTLTIQRTQQEDSAVYLCASSFIGLAGGNTQYFGPGTRLTVL.

This chain links TRBV7-2 with TRBJ2-7; no clear D gene. V shed 3 bases and J shed 7 bases, with 13 bases lying between them. The CDR3 contains 13 residues. The germline CDR1 and CDR2 sequences are SGHTA and FQGNSA. CDR3 in amino acids: CASSFLLAGEQYF. The DNA for the CDR3 is TGTGCCAGCAGCTTCCTGTTAGCTGGGGAGCAGTACTTC.

V is TRBV29-1 and J is TRBJ1-2; D might be TRBD1 (5 bases). Germline CDR1 SQVTM, CDR2 ANQGSEA. V was clipped by 6 bases and J by 1 base, with 15 bases between them. The CDR3 contains 14 residues. For the CDR3, the DNA is TGCAGCGTGGGGGAAACAAGGGGTAACTATGGCTACACCTTC. Amino acid sequence: CSVGETRGNYGYTF. Filled out from reference TRBV29-1 and TRBJ1-2, the complete variable domain reads SAVISQKPSRDICQRGTSLTIQCQVDSQVTMMFWYRQQPGQSLTLIATANQGSEATYESGFVIDKFPISRPNLTFSTLTVSNMSPEDSSIYLCSVGETRGNYGYTFGSGTRLTVV.

This clone has only one observation. The genes are TRBV2 and TRBJ1-1; D is unclear. The CDR3 totals 12 residues. V was trimmed by 9 bases and J by 4 bases, leaving 12 bases between them. Germline assignment: CDR1 SNHLY and CDR2 FYNNEI. The CDR3 reads CASHQDSTEAFF. Written as DNA, the CDR3 is TGTGCCAGTCACCAGGACTCCACTGAAGCTTTCTTT.

The chain has TRBV19 and TRBJ2-7; possibly TRBD1 for D (6 bases). The length of the CDR3 is 13 residues. Germline V gene lookup returns CDR1 LNHDA and CDR2 SQIVND (reference sequence). The V end lost 4 bases, the J end lost 7 bases, and 14 bases lay between the germline ends. The CDR3 DNA is TGTGCCAGTAGTACAACAGGGAGAGTGGAGCAGTACTTC. It translates to CASSTTGRVEQYF.

This clone was counted a single time. The rearrangement uses TRBV5-1 and TRBJ2-7, with TRBD2 matching 11 bases. CDR3 length: 14 amino acids. Germline CDR1 is SGHRS and CDR2 is YFSETQ. V was pared by 7 bases and J by 3 bases, with 6 bases of the junction left unmatched. The CDR3 here is CASATTSGGYEQYF. The DNA of the CDR3 is TGCGCCAGCGCAACTACTAGCGGGGGCTACGAGCAGTACTTC.

There are a few counts of this clone. V is TRBV27 and J is TRBJ1-5, with D uncertain. Looked up from germline, CDR1 is MNHEY and CDR2 is SMNVEV (reference sequence). V was shortened by 4 bases and J by 5 bases, with 12 bases between the two germline ends. This CDR3 has 14 amino acids. This CDR3 is CASSWSGADQPQHF. The CDR3 region has the DNA TGTGCCAGCAGTTGGAGTGGTGCGGATCAGCCCCAGCATTTT.

The V call is TRBV30, the J call TRBJ1-4; tentative D call: TRBD1 (5 bases). CDR3 length: 13 residues. Germline V lookup: CDR1 GTSNPN, CDR2 SVGIG (reference sequence). Trimming left V 6 bases short and J 5 bases short, with 13 bases between. CDR3 amino acids: CACLPDKNEKLFF. In DNA, the CDR3 is TGTGCCTGCCTACCGGACAAAAATGAAAAACTGTTTTTT.

V is TRBV7-7 and J is TRBJ2-3; D ambiguous. Trimming removed 1 base from V and 1 base from J, with 3 bases in between. The CDR3 sequence is 13 residues long. Germline CDR1 and CDR2: SSHAT and FNYEAQ (reference sequence). CDR3 sequence reads: CASSLGGTDTQYF. The CDR3 nucleotides are TGTGCCAGCAGCTTAGGGGGCACAGATACGCAGTATTTT. The entire variable domain, with the rest obtained from reference TRBV7-7 and TRBJ2-3, is as follows: GAGVSQSPRYKVTKRGQDVTLRCDPISSHATLYWYQQALGQGPEFLTYFNYEAQPDKSGLPSDRFSAERPEGSISTLTIQRTEQRDSAMYRCASSLGGTDTQYFGPGTRLTVL.

This clone was recorded once. The chain is built from TRBV19 and TRBJ2-1; 12 bases align to TRBD1. The germline V gene has CDR1 LNHDA and CDR2 SQIVND (reference sequence). Trimming at V came to 7 bases and at J to 9 bases, leaving 7 bases not matched to a gene. The CDR3 loop spans 14 amino acids. The CDR3 sequence is CASTPGQGAFEQFF. In nucleotides, the CDR3 is TGTGCCAGTACACCGGGACAGGGGGCGTTTGAGCAGTTCTTC.